This is a list of T cell receptor beta chains from one sample in a study of T cells in Graves' hyperthyroidism and ophthalmopathy. TCRdb re-called the multiplex PCR reads through MiXCR, storing one row per CDR3 protein. The repertoire holds about 130,000 distinct CDR3 sequences, with approximately 24% as singletons. Sequences were obtained from blood. The source is a woman aged 50 to 60 with Graves' hyperthyroidism that later progressed to Graves' ophthalmopathy. The CDR3 runs from the conserved cysteine through the conserved F or W. The D gene is left open where the match is weak. Size tells how often a clone was seen (once, few, many) or the class of an expanded clone, and some rows leave it out.

clone_size j_call d_call v_call cdr3_aa cdr3_nt
many TRBJ2-7 TRBD1 TRBV29-1 CSVTAGGGSYEQYF TGCAGCGTTACCGCAGGGGGCGGAAGCTACGAGCAGTACTTC
many TRBJ1-1 TRBD1 TRBV3-1 CASSQETGEAFF TGTGCCAGCAGCCAGGAGACAGGGGAAGCTTTCTTT
many TRBJ2-7 NA TRBV30 CARARSEGGLDEQYF TGTGCCCGCGCGAGGAGTGAAGGAGGCCTCGACGAGCAGTACTTC
many TRBJ1-5 NA TRBV30 CAWALGDNQPQHF TGTGCCTGGGCCCTTGGGGACAATCAGCCCCAGCATTTT
NA TRBJ1-5 TRBD1 TRBV7-2 CASSTSGQGYQHF TGTGCCAGCAGCACCTCCGGACAGGGCTACCAGCATTTT
many TRBJ2-7 NA TRBV20-1 CSALVGIYEQYF TGCAGTGCCCTGGTCGGGATCTACGAGCAGTACTTC
NA TRBJ2-3 NA TRBV28 CASSLAGNDADTQYF TGTGCCAGCAGTTTAGCCGGGAATGACGCAGATACGCAGTATTTT
NA TRBJ2-1 TRBD1 TRBV30 CAFGTGVNEQFF TGTGCCTTTGGGACAGGGGTCAATGAGCAGTTCTTC
many TRBJ2-3 TRBD1 TRBV4-2 CASSNRQGATDTQYF TGTGCCAGCAGCAACCGACAGGGGGCTACAGATACGCAGTATTTT
many TRBJ2-7 NA TRBV2 CASSERQSYEQYF TGTGCCAGCAGTGAGAGACAGTCCTACGAGCAGTACTTC
NA TRBJ1-2 NA TRBV7-9 CASSFRDNSNYGYTF TGTGCCAGCAGCTTCAGGGACAACTCTAACTATGGCTACACCTTC
many TRBJ1-2 TRBD1 TRBV28 CASSPDRAGGLYGYTF TGTGCCAGCAGCCCCGACAGGGCAGGTGGTCTCTATGGCTACACCTTC
NA TRBJ1-3 TRBD1 TRBV28 CASSHLGQGARGNTIYF TGTGCCAGCAGCCACCTCGGACAGGGGGCGAGAGGAAACACCATATATTTT
many TRBJ2-2 NA TRBV2 CASSTGAYGTGELFF TGTGCCAGCAGCACCGGGGCTTACGGCACCGGGGAGCTGTTTTTT
NA TRBJ2-2 NA TRBV12-3/TRBV12-4 CASSLAPGIPGTGELFF TGTGCCAGCTCGTTAGCCCCTGGGATCCCGGGGACCGGGGAGCTGTTTTTT
NA TRBJ2-7 TRBD2 TRBV12-5 CASGLAQIGREYVYEQYF TGTGCTAGTGGTTTGGCCCAAATTGGGCGGGAGTATGTCTACGAGCAGTACTTC
NA TRBJ1-6 TRBD1 TRBV12-3/TRBV12-4 CASSLGDRGSNSPLHF TGTGCCAGCAGTTTAGGTGACAGGGGGTCGAATTCACCCCTCCACTTT
many TRBJ2-7 NA TRBV7-2 CASTHKGGSYYEQYF TGTGCCAGCACCCATAAAGGGGGGTCTTACTACGAGCAGTACTTC
NA TRBJ1-5 TRBD1 TRBV2 CASRGQGSNQPQHF TGTGCCAGCAGGGGACAGGGTAGCAATCAGCCCCAGCATTTT
NA TRBJ2-2 NA TRBV3-1 CASTRRAGGELFF TGTGCCAGCACCCGCAGGGCCGGCGGGGAGCTGTTTTTT
NA TRBJ1-4 NA TRBV20-1 CSANLAGGPGGEKLFF TGCAGTGCTAATCTGGCGGGAGGGCCGGGGGGAGAAAAACTGTTTTTT
few TRBJ2-1 NA TRBV4-1 CASSQAGIASSNNEQFF TGCGCCAGCAGCCAAGCGGGGATAGCGAGCTCTAACAATGAGCAGTTCTTC
many TRBJ2-1 TRBD1 TRBV19 CASSLPTGTGSYNEQFF TGTGCCAGTAGTCTCCCCACCGGGACAGGGTCCTACAATGAGCAGTTCTTC
many TRBJ1-2 NA TRBV28 CASSHLNMDRNYGYTF TGTGCCAGCAGTCACCTCAATATGGACAGAAACTATGGCTACACCTTC